This T cell receptor (beta chain) comes out of a study of shared clonotypes between healthy human individuals (dated by TCRdb to 2019 to 2021). For context, the study as a whole: A couple of women and three men aged 18 to 49 years were included in the cohort. Leukapheresis yielded between about 0.85 and 10 billion PBMCs per donor. To increase sequencing depth and limit assay-specific biases, different laboratories used diverse techniques to prepare libraries and sequence TCR repertoires. For each donor, CD4 naive and CD4 memory were each given three plates, CD8 naive was given two plates, and CD8 memory was given one plate. Blood TCR repertoires of about five healthy adults were deeply sequenced to estimate repertoire size and the extent of clonotype sharing between individuals.

The CDR3 runs 14 amino acids, cysteine and phenylalanine included. The kept DNA is CDR3 alone, 42 bases in frame from the first base. Cut back by 3 bases and 1 base, the V and J ends lie 9 bases apart. CDR1 PRHDT and CDR2 FYEKMQ were looked up in the germline V gene (reference sequence). Of note for this clone: The antigen this receptor binds is unknown. Base-call qualities are not available, and no considerably larger clone is one nucleotide away.

CD8 naive samples consisted of CD45RO-negative cells that were positively selected for CCR7, yielding a CD45RA+CCR7+ population without TemRA cells. The donors were healthy, HIV-negative adults who had no recently reported acute infections or vaccinations. Only Caucasian adults living in Nashville, Tennessee, USA were represented among the donors. After blood collection by leukapheresis, PBMCs were isolated using Ficoll-Histopaque density gradient centrifugation and then cryopreserved in the vapor phase of liquid nitrogen. Analytical flow cytometry was used to check the purity and quantity of every magnetically sorted T cell population. From each sorted fraction, genomic DNA was isolated and quantified by UV absorbance on a Nanodrop 2000c. Points the paper makes about the study in general: Even with the large sequencing depth, rarefaction of the sorted-subset datasets indicated that sequencing was incomplete. Because the study included a small number of donors, the genetic and exposure-history diversity represented was limited. Compared with non-shared clonotypes, the clonotypes found in all four sorted-subset donors had higher generation probabilities. Larger estimated clonotype richness was generally found for naive subsets than for memory subsets. Pairwise subsampling indicated that sequencing depth was expected to affect the degree of clonotype sharing among donors. Sampling was restricted to blood, and TCR repertoires in tissues likely differ from the TCR repertoires found in blood. Sharing across a handful of donors was observed for roughly 5% of naive CD4, under 4% of naive CD8, 2% to 2.5% of memory CD4, and about 0.38% of memory CD8 clonotypes.

TCR CDR3 regions were amplified from genomic DNA by multiplex PCR using the deep immunoSEQ assay. For each cell subset, the extracted genomic DNA was distributed evenly across all wells of several immunoSEQ 96-well plates, and each plate served as one replicate. For sorted subsets, 200 to 250 ng of genomic DNA, equivalent to 25,000 to 35,000 T cell genomes, went into each replicate PCR. Purified libraries were measured with a Qubit 3.0 fluorometer, size-checked on a Bioanalyzer 2100, and measured again with the KAPA Library Quantification kit. A separate single-read 150-cycle Illumina NextSeq 550 flow cell was used to sequence each immunoSEQ 96-well plate. In the authors' own workflow: Because the immunoSEQ output included only junctional sequences and no quality scores, the filtering could not be the same as the filtering used for full-length reads. To assign V/J genes and CDR3, sequences were annotated using PyIR, a Python wrapper for IgBLAST v1.9, with IMGT germline references. Reads were removed for weak V/J assignments (E-value above 1e-6), missing CDR3, stop codons, out-of-frame junctions, or ambiguous translated residues. V3J clonotypes were defined as sequences sharing the same inferred V gene, J gene, and CDR3 amino acid sequence. Percentage overlap between repertoires was calculated by dividing the number of shared unique clonotypes by the size of the smaller repertoire. RTK rarefaction, the Chao1 estimator, and Recon v2.1 estimates of unobserved clonotypes were used to assess repertoire richness. Generation probabilities for all TCRbeta clonotypes obtained by the gDNA method from a handful of donors were computed using OLGA. TCRdb took over this immuneACCESS table, retaining in-frame rearrangements with V and J assigned. Such tables are incomplete; in checked studies, under half of the missing clones stem from an unresolved V gene, and the remainder is unexplained. The V and J calls and clone size come from that table; D and trimming were worked out from the DNA. The sample records about 2 million clones, just under 95% of which are singletons. The ten largest clones take up more than 0.95% of the sample.

This chain joins TRBV13 to TRBJ1-1; there is no confident call for the D gene. The TCR sequence derives from a man aged 18 to 29 in good health. The sequenced sample consisted of naive CD8+ T cells sorted from blood. The cell subset or site label of this sample denotes: CD45RA+CCR7+. The CDR3 reads CASSFERSNTEAFF. The sequenced DNA is TGTGCCAGCAGCTTTGAAAGATCGAACACTGAAGCTTTCTTT. The CDR3 plus the reference TRBV13 and TRBJ1-1 genes for the other parts give the full variable domain: AAGVIQSPRHLIKEKRETATLKCYPIPRHDTVYWYQQGPGQDPQFLISFYEKMQSDKGSIPDRFSAQQFSDYHSELNMSSLELGDSALYFCASSFERSNTEAFFGQGTRLTVV.